This is a list of T cell receptor beta chains from one sample in a study of identical twins. TCRdb re-called the 5' RACE reads with MiXCR, one entry per CDR3 protein. The sample holds 350,000 to 600,000 distinct CDR3 sequences, 14% seen once. This sample also appeared in a second study, on yellow fever vaccine responses in identical twins.

Sequencing used CD4+ T cells sorted from blood. The receptors shown here come from a woman under 30 in good health. Each CDR3 is given without its conserved first and last residue.

V gene | CDR3 protein
TRBV12-3/TRBV12-4 | ASSADRAYNQPQH
TRBV14 | ASSSLGSGAKETQY
TRBV9 | ASSVGSGQEEQY
TRBV6-1 | ASSLRGGRVYEQY
TRBV7-4 | ASSLNQAF
TRBV6-5 | ASSYSPGLAGQETQY
TRBV7-2 | ASSLAYFPTSGDGEQY
TRBV6-2/TRBV6-3 | ASSTTWGLQETQY
TRBV7-9 | ASSHDLDTQY
TRBV20-1 | SARGLTSYNEQF
TRBV7-2 | ASSPIAGGPSYEQY
TRBV5-1 | ASSPDTMNTEAF
TRBV6-5 | ASTGRSGELF
TRBV10-1 | ASSESIGIEAF
TRBV12-3/TRBV12-4 | ASSIRSNQPQH
TRBV20-1 | SARSPKGNIQY
TRBV29-1 | SADRALSGELF
TRBV4-2 | ASSQDSSSPGGDTQY
TRBV20-1 | SARDQSGFPWTQY
TRBV18 | ASSPQGDTEAF
TRBV2 | ASKPGYQETQY
TRBV7-9 | ASFPRQGLNTEAF
TRBV28 | ASSSTRVADTQY
TRBV6-2/TRBV6-3 | ASSPIRDRAYEQY
TRBV12-3/TRBV12-4 | ASTSYNEQF
TRBV3-1 | ASSQVDSYNEQF
TRBV5-1 | ASSLQGENEKLF
TRBV6-5 | ASGGLDTQY
TRBV28 | ASRGSGGEREQF
TRBV5-1 | ASSLEGLATYTGELF
TRBV12-3/TRBV12-4 | ASSLGGDEY
TRBV7-2 | ASSFDGTGELF
TRBV20-1 | SASGGSGLYEQY
TRBV10-3 | AIGLNSETQY
TRBV20-1 | SAPPASLKTDTQY
TRBV9 | ASSATSGGAPDTQY
TRBV7-9 | ASSTNDRNTEAF